This entry lists 14 T cell receptor beta chains sequenced from one sample in a study of T-cell reconstitution after alpha-beta-depleted transplantation in children. A library of TCRbeta sequences, prepared with unique molecular identifiers, was generated. TCRdb ran MiXCR on the PCR reads and lists one entry per CDR3 protein. The repertoire holds around 370,000 distinct CDR3 sequences, about 16% seen once, with roughly 40% in the top ten. The sample was PBMCs, mostly from graft donor cells, taken 360 days after TCRalphabeta/CD19-depleted stem cell transplant. All receptors derive from a male patient between 2 and 15 years old who had a stem cell transplant for acute lymphoblastic leukemia, so the T cells may come from the graft donor.

The rearrangement links TRBV5-6 to TRBJ2-7; 11 bases match TRBD2. The CDR3 extends over 17 amino acids. Trimming took 4 bases from V and 2 from J; bases not matched to a gene: 11. Germline V CDR1 and CDR2: SGHDT, YYEEEE. Here the CDR3 DNA reads TGTGCCAGCAGCAGGGTAGCGGGGGGGGTAAGGCCCTACGAGCAGTACTTC. Translating gives CASSRVAGGVRPYEQYF.

This clonotype has more than one count but fewer than ten. The genes are TRBV28 and TRBJ1-3, with D unresolved. The CDR3 loop spans 14 amino acids. In germline, CDR1 is MDHEN, CDR2 SYDVKM. The V and J ends lost 7 bases and 0 bases respectively, with 10 bases between them. CDR3 sequence reads: CASTLGLSGNTIYF. CDR3 DNA: TGTGCCAGCACTCTGGGCCTCTCTGGAAACACCATATATTTT. Using reference TRBV28 and TRBJ1-3 for the parts outside the CDR3, the full variable domain is DVKVTQSSRYLVKRTGEKVFLECVQDMDHENMFWYRQDPGLGLRLIYFSYDVKMKEKGDIPEGYSVSREKKERFSLILESASTNQTSMYLCASTLGLSGNTIYFGEGSWLTVV.

This clonotype occurred a few times. This chain links TRBV5-8 with TRBJ1-1; no reliable D call. V was trimmed by 4 bases and J by 1 base, leaving 11 bases between them. Looked up from germline, CDR1 is SGHTS and CDR2 is YDEGEE. This CDR3 contains 14 residues. CDR3 sequence: CASSHDPRNTEAFF. CDR3 bases: TGTGCCAGCAGCCACGACCCCAGGAACACTGAAGCTTTCTTT. Complete variable domain (other parts from reference TRBV5-8 and TRBJ1-1): EAGVTQSPTHLIKTRGQQATLRCSPISGHTSVYWYQQALGLGLQFLLWYDEGEERNRGNFPPRFSGRQFPNYSSELNVNALELEDSALYLCASSHDPRNTEAFFGQGTRLTVV.

The chain's CDR3 is CAGAASASSYNEQFF. CDR3 sequence (DNA): TGTGCCGGAGCTGCCAGCGCCTCCTCCTACAATGAGCAGTTCTTC. The rearrangement joins TRBV6-2 or TRBV6-3 to TRBJ2-1; D gene uncertain. The CDR3 runs to 15 residues. From germline, CDR1 is MNHEY and CDR2 SVGEGT. With 11 bases removed from V and 0 bases from J, the gap between germline ends came to 17 bases.

Here the CDR3 reads CASSPRRGSEQYF. CDR3 nucleotide sequence: TGTGCCAGCAGTCCTAGGCGGGGAAGCGAGCAGTACTTC. This chain joins TRBV6-1 and TRBJ2-7; D is perhaps TRBD2 (6 bases). The CDR3 consists of 13 residues. From germline, CDR1 is MNHNS and CDR2 SASEGT. Between the trimmed V and J ends, which lost 5 bases and 6 bases, there was a span of 14 bases.

The V call is TRBV5-1, the J call TRBJ2-7, with D possibly being TRBD1 (6 bases). The CDR3 loop spans 15 amino acids. V lost 0 bases and J 3 bases, leaving 13 bases between the germline ends. Looked up from germline, CDR1 is SGHRS and CDR2 is YFSETQ. CDR3 sequence (DNA): TGCGCCAGCAGCTTGGCCCCCCCGACAGGCTACGAGCAGTACTTC. Its translation is CASSLAPPTGYEQYF.

J is TRBJ1-1 and V is TRBV21-1; the DNA was not used to check the table's D call, TRBD1. TRBV21-1 is given as a pseudogene. The length of the CDR3 is 14 residues. CDR3 nucleotide sequence: TGTGCCAGCAGCAGACAGGGGAGGAACACTGAAGCTTTCTTT. Amino acid sequence: CASSRQGRNTEAFF.

This clonotype was observed a handful of times. V and J are TRBV6-1 and TRBJ1-2, with a tentative D call TRBD1 (6 bases). CDR1 and CDR2 from the germline V gene are MNHNS and SASEGT. This CDR3 is built from 14 residues. V dropped 6 bases and J dropped 3 bases, with 14 bases sitting between them. The CDR3 region has the DNA TGTGCCAGCAGACCCCCCCAGGGGTACTATGGCTACACCTTC. Residues: CASRPPQGYYGYTF.

V usage is TRBV12-3 or TRBV12-4 and J usage is TRBJ2-1, with 7 bases aligning to TRBD2. V shed 4 bases and J 0 bases; nucleotides not matched to a gene: 12. The CDR3 has 18 amino acids. The CDR3 loop is CASSSLEGLAGSYNEQFF. For the CDR3, the DNA is TGTGCCAGCAGTTCCCTCGAAGGTTTAGCGGGCTCCTACAATGAGCAGTTCTTC.

The genes are TRBV7-9 and TRBJ2-1, with D uncertain. V was clipped by 3 bases and J by 4 bases, with 16 bases between them. The CDR3 consists of 16 residues. Germline V lookup: CDR1 SEHNR, CDR2 FQNEAQ (reference sequence). The CDR3 loop is CASSLGYPATYNEQFF. The CDR3 region has the DNA TGTGCCAGCAGCTTGGGTTATCCAGCGACTTACAATGAGCAGTTCTTC.

Only a few counts were recorded for this clonotype. The chain is built from TRBV20-1 and TRBJ2-1; no definite D call. This CDR3 region has 14 residues. V was clipped by 1 base and J by 5 bases, with 12 bases between them. From germline, CDR1 is DFQATT and CDR2 SNEGSKA (reference sequence). The CDR3 bases are TGCAGTGCTAGAGGGAAGCTAGGAAACAATGAGCAGTTCTTC. It is translated as CSARGKLGNNEQFF.

The chain is built from TRBV28 and TRBJ1-6; 10 bases line up with TRBD1. V was pared by 6 bases and J by 10 bases, with 9 bases of the junction left unmatched. This CDR3 spans 15 amino acids. Per the germline V gene, CDR1 is MDHEN and CDR2 is SYDVKM. The CDR3 nucleotides read TGTGCCAGCAGACCGGACAGGGGGATCCACTCACCCCTCCACTTT. This encodes CASRPDRGIHSPLHF.

This clonotype was recorded a few times. The rearrangement joins TRBV19 to TRBJ1-1; no reliable D call. Trimming took off 6 bases at V and 4 bases at J, with 12 bases between the two ends. Germline values: CDR1 LNHDA, CDR2 SQIVND (reference sequence). The CDR3 length is 13 residues. The CDR3 is CASREMAGTEAFF. In DNA, the CDR3 is TGTGCCAGTAGAGAGATGGCCGGCACTGAAGCTTTCTTT.

The table lists this clonotype with many counts. This CDR3 reads CASSRRASYEQYF. The CDR3 coding sequence is TGTGCCAGCAGTAGGAGAGCCTCCTACGAGCAGTACTTC. This sequence joins TRBV28 and TRBJ2-7, with D uncertain. The CDR3 runs 13 residues. V dropped 5 bases and J dropped 0 bases, with 8 bases sitting between them. CDR1 MDHEN and CDR2 SYDVKM come from the germline V gene.